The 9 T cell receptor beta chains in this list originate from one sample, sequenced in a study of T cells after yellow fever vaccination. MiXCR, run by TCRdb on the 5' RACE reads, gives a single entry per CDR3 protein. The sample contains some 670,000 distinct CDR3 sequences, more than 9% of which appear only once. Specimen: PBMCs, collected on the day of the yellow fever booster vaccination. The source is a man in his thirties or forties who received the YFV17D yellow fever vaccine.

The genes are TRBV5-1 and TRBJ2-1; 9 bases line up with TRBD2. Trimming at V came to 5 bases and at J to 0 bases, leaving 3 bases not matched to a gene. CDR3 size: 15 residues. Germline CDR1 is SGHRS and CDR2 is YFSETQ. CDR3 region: CASRTSGRSYNEQFF. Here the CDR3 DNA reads TGCGCCAGCAGGACTAGCGGACGCTCCTACAATGAGCAGTTCTTC.

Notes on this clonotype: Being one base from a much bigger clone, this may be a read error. The CDR3 DNA sequence: TGTGCCAGCAGCTCTAATGACTTAACCGGGGAGCTGTTGTTT. Encoded protein: CASSSNDLTGELLF. The rearrangement links TRBV7-9 to TRBJ2-2, with D possibly matching TRBD2 (5 bases). The germline CDR1 and CDR2 sequences are SEHNR and FQNEAQ (reference sequence). The CDR3 length is 14 residues. Filled out from reference TRBV7-9 and TRBJ2-2, the complete variable domain reads DTGVSQNPRHKITKRGQNVTFRCDPISEHNRLYWYRQTLGQGPEFLTYFQNEAQLEKSRLLSDRFSAERPKGSFSTLEIQRTEQGDSAMYLCASSSNDLTGELLFGEGSRLTVL.

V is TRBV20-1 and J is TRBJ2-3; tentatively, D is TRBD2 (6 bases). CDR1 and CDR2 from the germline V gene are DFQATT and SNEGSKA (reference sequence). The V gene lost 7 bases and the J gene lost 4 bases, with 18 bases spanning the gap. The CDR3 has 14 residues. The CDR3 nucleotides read TGCAGTGTTTCGGCGGGAATCCCCCCAGATACGCAGTATTTT. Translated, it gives CSVSAGIPPDTQYF.

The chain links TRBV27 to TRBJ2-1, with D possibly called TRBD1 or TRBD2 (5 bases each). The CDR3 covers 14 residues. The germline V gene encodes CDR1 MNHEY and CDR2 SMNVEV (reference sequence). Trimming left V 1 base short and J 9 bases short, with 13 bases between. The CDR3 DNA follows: TGTGCCAGCAGTTTATTGGGGCTCGAGGGTGAGCAGTTCTTC. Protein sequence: CASSLLGLEGEQFF.

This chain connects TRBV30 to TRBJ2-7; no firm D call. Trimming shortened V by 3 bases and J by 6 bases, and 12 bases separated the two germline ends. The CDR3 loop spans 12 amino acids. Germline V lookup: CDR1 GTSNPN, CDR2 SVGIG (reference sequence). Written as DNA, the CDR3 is TGTGCCTGGAGCTCAACCCCCTTCGAGCAGTACTTC. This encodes CAWSSTPFEQYF. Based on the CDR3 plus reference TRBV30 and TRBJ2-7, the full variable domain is SQTIHQWPATLVQPVGSPLSLECTVEGTSNPNLYWYRQAAGRGLQLLFYSVGIGQISSEVPQNLSASRPQDRQFILSSKKLLLSDSGFYLCAWSSTPFEQYFGPGTRLTVT.

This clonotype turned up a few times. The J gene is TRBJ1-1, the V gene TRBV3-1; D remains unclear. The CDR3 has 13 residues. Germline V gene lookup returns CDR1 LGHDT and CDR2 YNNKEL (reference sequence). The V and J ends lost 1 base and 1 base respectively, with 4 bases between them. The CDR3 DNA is TGTGCCAGCAGCCAAGGGGAGAACACTGAAGCTTTCTTT. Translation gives CASSQGENTEAFF.

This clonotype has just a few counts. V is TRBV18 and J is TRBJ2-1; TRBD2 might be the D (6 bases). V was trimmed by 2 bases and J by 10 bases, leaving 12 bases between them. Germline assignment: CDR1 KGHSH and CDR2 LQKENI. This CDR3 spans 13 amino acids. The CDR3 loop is CASSPAGLREQFF. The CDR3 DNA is TGTGCCAGCTCACCAGCGGGGCTACGCGAGCAGTTCTTC.

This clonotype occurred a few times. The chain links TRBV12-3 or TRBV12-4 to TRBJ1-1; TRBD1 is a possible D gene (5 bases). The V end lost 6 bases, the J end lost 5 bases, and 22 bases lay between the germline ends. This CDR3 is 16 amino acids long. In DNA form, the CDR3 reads TGTGCCAGCAGACCAGAAGGGCGGGGCCGAGAGACTGAAGCTTTCTTT. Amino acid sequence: CASRPEGRGRETEAFF.

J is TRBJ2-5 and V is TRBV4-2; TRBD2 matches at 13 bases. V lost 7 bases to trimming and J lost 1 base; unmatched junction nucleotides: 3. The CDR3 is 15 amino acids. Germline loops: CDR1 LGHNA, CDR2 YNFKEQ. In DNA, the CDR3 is TGTGCCAGCAAGGGACTAGCGGGAAGCCAAGAGACCCAGTACTTC. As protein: CASKGLAGSQETQYF.